This section outlines one T cell receptor beta chain sequence together with its context. Its antigen remains unidentified. The CDR3 is 15 residues long. The trim removed 3 bases at V and 4 bases at J, leaving 8 bases unmatched. The data belong to a study of blood T cells in healthy people across ages. Findings and limits, study-wide: The fall in TCR beta diversity per million T cells was roughly linear with age.

Primers used in a second PCR of about 7 to 12 cycles were a sample-barcoded 5' primer and a J-beta primer mix. TCRdb re-analysed the 5' RACE reads in MiXCR, keeping a single row per CDR3 protein. The sample includes more than 650,000 distinct CDR3 sequences, about 53% of them seen just once. The sample taken for sequencing was blood. The receptor's source is a man aged 80 or over in good health. The V gene is TRBV12-3 or TRBV12-4, the J gene TRBJ2-5, with TRBD2 matching over 7 bases. CDR3 loop: CASSLGAGRGETQYF. Written as DNA, the CDR3 is TGTGCCAGCAGTTTGGGAGCGGGGAGGGGAGAGACCCAGTACTTC.